This TCR beta chain was identified during a study of OX40 agonist ivuxolimab in advanced cancers. Study details: It was ivuxolimab, an agonistic anti-OX40 (CD134) antibody, that patients were treated with. Prior anti-PD-1, anti-PD-L1 or anti-CTLA-4 therapy did not bar entry, and more than 35% had some. Overall study results and limits: At doses 0.1 to 3.0 mg/kg, CD4+ and CD8+ clones expanded. There were, on average, more expanded clones in CD8+ T cells than in CD4+.

This CDR3 spans 15 amino acids. V gave up 3 bases and J gave up 0 bases, with 10 bases separating them. From germline, CDR1 is SGDLS and CDR2 YYNGEE. Details on this clone: Its specificity is not known.

Profiling relied on immunoSEQ multiplex PCR, and the TCRdb table lists in-frame clones only, not all of them. This table holds around 67,000 clones, about four fifths found once. This TCR was recovered from an adult with an advanced solid tumor such as melanoma, head and neck, liver or kidney cancer. The specimen comprised CD4+ or CD8+ T cells sorted from blood, sampled in a trial of the OX40 agonist ivuxolimab. V gene TRBV9 combines with J gene TRBJ2-1; D not resolved. DNA of the CDR3: TGTGCCAGCAGCGCCCTACCCATCTCCTACAATGAGCAGTTCTTC. It encodes CASSALPISYNEQFF.